This TCR beta chain was obtained from a study of T cells in Graves' hyperthyroidism and ophthalmopathy. The study, taken as a whole, reports: The model identified upcoming ophthalmopathy a median approximately six months ahead of onset.

Active moderate-to-severe ophthalmopathy, Clinical Activity Score at least 3, NOSPECS at least 4, under 3 months' duration. Clinical symptoms, serum thyroxine and TRAb, thyroid ultrasound and orbital computed tomography together formed the diagnostic basis. Extraction of PBMCs used roughly 9.4 ml of fresh peripheral blood. This clonotype was observed many times. The antigen is undetermined. V was trimmed by 4 bases and J by 0 bases, leaving 11 bases between them. The length of the CDR3 is 14 residues. In germline, CDR1 is SGHRS, CDR2 YFSETQ. The TCR beta CDR3 regions underwent amplification using RNA transcripts as the source. The TCR CDR3 first-round RT-PCR relied on the HTBI primer set. From the multiplex PCR reads, TCRdb called clonotypes with MiXCR, one entry per CDR3 protein. The sample holds 500,000 to 650,000 distinct CDR3 sequences, about 14% seen once.

The sequencing input was blood. The sequence came from a woman in her fifties or sixties with Graves' ophthalmopathy. This chain joins TRBV5-1 and TRBJ2-7; D is possibly TRBD1 (6 bases). DNA for the CDR3: TGCGCCAGCAGCACGGGACATTACTCCTACGAGCAGTACTTC. This translates into CASSTGHYSYEQYF.